This is a list of T cell receptor beta chains from one sample in a study of T cell repertoires in cytomegalovirus infection. Antigens for these TCRs are unknown. MiXCR, run by TCRdb on the reads, gives a single entry per CDR3 protein. The table includes about a million distinct CDR3 sequences, roughly 31% detected once. Sequencing used cultured CD8+ T cells from PBMCs, obtained from culture after CMV antigen stimulation. Receptors were obtained from a human donor in good health (CMV status not recorded). Some clones in this sample may be carry-over from other donors' samples. Both conserved end residues are part of each CDR3. The D gene is left open where the match is weak. Part of the rows lack a size; the others show once, few, many or a class for expanded clones.

clone_size j_call v_call d_call cdr3_aa cdr3_nt
NA TRBJ1-1 TRBV7-6 NA CASSPIGQPEAFF TGTGCCAGCAGCCCTATAGGGCAACCTGAAGCTTTCTTT
NA TRBJ2-3 TRBV7-1 NA CASLPGITSTDTQYF TGTGCCAGCCTACCAGGGATAACTAGCACAGATACGCAGTATTTT
NA TRBJ2-5 TRBV13 NA CASSSSSEGQETQYF TGTGCCAGCAGCTCCTCGTCGGAAGGCCAAGAGACCCAGTACTTC
many TRBJ1-4 TRBV27 NA CASSPSSAAPKLFF TGTGCCAGCAGCCCCAGCTCTGCTGCCCCAAAACTGTTTTTT
NA TRBJ1-5 TRBV12-5 NA CASGLPRGGQPQHF TGTGCTAGTGGTTTGCCCAGGGGCGGTCAGCCCCAGCATTTT
NA TRBJ2-4 TRBV28 NA CASSFRKLRNIQYF TGTGCCAGCAGTTTCCGGAAGCTAAGGAACATTCAGTACTTC
NA TRBJ1-4 TRBV2 TRBD1 CASLGTVSNEKLFF TGTGCCAGCCTTGGGACAGTGTCAAATGAAAAACTGTTTTTT
NA TRBJ2-1 TRBV4-2 NA CASSQGSRGVVYEQFF TGTGCCAGCAGCCAAGGTTCCAGGGGAGTCGTGTATGAGCAGTTCTTC
many TRBJ2-1 TRBV7-2 NA CASSLSRRIADNEQFF TGTGCCAGCAGCTTAAGCAGGAGAATAGCGGACAATGAGCAGTTCTTC
many TRBJ1-5 TRBV7-2 NA CASSLGVNNQPQHF TGTGCCAGCAGCTTGGGAGTTAACAATCAGCCCCAGCATTTT
few TRBJ2-2 TRBV5-6 NA CASSFGRPTGELFF TGTGCCAGCAGCTTCGGCAGGCCGACCGGGGAGCTGTTTTTT
many TRBJ2-5 TRBV7-9 NA CASSASLYQETQYF TGTGCCAGCAGCGCCTCCCTCTACCAAGAGACCCAGTACTTC
few TRBJ2-5 TRBV7-9 NA CASSRMGRQETQYF TGTGCCAGCAGCCGGATGGGACGACAAGAGACCCAGTACTTC
NA TRBJ2-1 TRBV19 TRBD2 CVSSISGGLVSYNEQFF TGTGTCAGTAGTATCAGCGGGGGACTTGTCTCCTACAATGAGCAGTTCTTC
NA TRBJ2-6 TRBV7-6 NA CASSLESGANVLTF TGTGCCAGCAGCTTAGAATCTGGGGCCAACGTCCTGACTTTC
NA TRBJ1-5 TRBV9 NA CASSGKGNQPQHF TGTGCCAGCAGCGGCAAAGGCAATCAGCCCCAGCATTTT
few TRBJ2-7 TRBV7-9 TRBD1 CASSLADRGLDEQYF TGTGCCAGCAGCTTAGCGGACAGGGGGCTCGACGAGCAGTACTTC
few TRBJ1-3 TRBV18 NA CASSPPTPLPTTIYF TGTGCCAGCTCACCACCAACACCGCTTCCTACCACCATATATTTT
NA TRBJ2-5 TRBV6-1 NA CASSEWTKETQYF TGTGCCAGCAGTGAATGGACAAAAGAGACCCAGTACTTC
few TRBJ2-3 TRBV28 NA CASRIGRRGGTDTQYF TGTGCCAGCAGGATAGGACGGCGTGGGGGAACAGATACGCAGTATTTT
few TRBJ1-1 TRBV12-3/TRBV12-4 NA CASWERGPTEAFF TGTGCCAGCTGGGAAAGGGGACCCACTGAAGCTTTCTTT
NA TRBJ1-5 TRBV15 TRBD1 CATSSQGHGQPQHF TGTGCCACCAGCTCACAGGGGCATGGGCAGCCCCAGCATTTT
few TRBJ2-3 TRBV14 NA CASSQEYRITLADTQYF TGTGCCAGCAGCCAAGAGTACAGGATTACTCTCGCAGATACGCAGTATTTT
NA TRBJ1-4 TRBV6-8 NA CASSYTGTRREKLFF TGTGCCAGCAGTTACACCGGGACACGGCGTGAAAAACTGTTTTTT
NA TRBJ2-7 TRBV7-6 TRBD1 CVSSKGTGINYEQYF TGTGTCAGCAGCAAGGGGACAGGGATTAACTACGAGCAGTACTTC
few TRBJ2-3 TRBV2 NA CASSEALLGRGNERTDTQYF TGTGCCAGCAGTGAAGCGCTTCTGGGCAGGGGCAACGAGCGCACAGATACGCAGTATTTT
NA TRBJ2-1 TRBV29-1 TRBD2 CSVGGTSGGSSYNEQFF TGCAGCGTGGGAGGGACTAGCGGGGGAAGCTCCTACAATGAGCAGTTCTTC
NA TRBJ2-1 TRBV27 TRBD2 CASTPGGQDEQFF TGTGCCAGCACTCCGGGGGGGCAAGATGAGCAGTTCTTC
NA TRBJ2-7 TRBV20-1 TRBD1 CSAREPTGGNGEQYF TGCAGTGCTAGAGAACCGACAGGGGGGAATGGGGAGCAGTACTTC
NA TRBJ2-1 TRBV5-5 TRBD1 CASSLEGRGYNEQFF TGTGCCAGCAGCTTGGAGGGCAGGGGGTACAATGAGCAGTTCTTC
NA TRBJ1-4 TRBV24-1 TRBD1 CATSGNPGQGQPATNEKLFF TGTGCCACCAGTGGCAACCCGGGACAGGGGCAACCCGCAACTAATGAAAAACTGTTTTTT
NA TRBJ2-2 TRBV9 NA CASSVGGASAGELFF TGTGCCAGCAGCGTAGGAGGGGCCTCGGCCGGGGAGCTGTTTTTT
few TRBJ1-1 TRBV4-1 NA CASSSGVSTEAFF TGCGCCAGCAGTTCGGGGGTATCCACTGAAGCTTTCTTT